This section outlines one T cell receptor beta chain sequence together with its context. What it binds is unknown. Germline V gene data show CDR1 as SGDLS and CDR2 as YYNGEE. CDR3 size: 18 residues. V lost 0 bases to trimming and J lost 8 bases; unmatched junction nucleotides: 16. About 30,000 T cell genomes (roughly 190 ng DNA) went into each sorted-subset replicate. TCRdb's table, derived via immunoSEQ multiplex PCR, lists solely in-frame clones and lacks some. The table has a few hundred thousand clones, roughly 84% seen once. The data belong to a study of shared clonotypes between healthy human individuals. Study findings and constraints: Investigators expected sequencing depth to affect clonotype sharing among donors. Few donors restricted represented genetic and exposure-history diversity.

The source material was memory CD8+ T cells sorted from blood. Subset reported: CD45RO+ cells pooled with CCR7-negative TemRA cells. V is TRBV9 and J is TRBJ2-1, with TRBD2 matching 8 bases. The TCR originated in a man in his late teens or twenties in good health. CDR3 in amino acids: CASSVEIGGGLSGDEQFF. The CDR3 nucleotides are TGTGCCAGCAGCGTAGAGATAGGAGGAGGGCTTAGCGGGGATGAGCAGTTCTTC.